This T cell receptor beta chain was observed in a study of blood T cell repertoires in COVID-19. Background on the study: Italy, Spain and the United States were the sources of the convalescent and acute COVID-19 samples. Nucleic acid was either cDNA or gDNA, and it came from T cells, B-cell-depleted T cells, or PBMCs.

CDR3 length: 15 amino acids. Germline CDR1 LGHDT, CDR2 YNNKEL (reference sequence). Trimming removed 4 bases at V and 1 base at J, with 13 bases between. In the authors' workflow: For nucleated cells, counts were estimated from reference gene primer amplification. Libraries were prepared by immunoSEQ multiplex PCR; TCRdb keeps only in-frame clonotypes and omits some of them. Clonal size and the V and J genes are those of that table, whereas D and trimming came from the DNA. The repertoire holds 250,000 to 350,000 clones, more than 70% seen once, with around 6% in the top ten. The sample comprised peripheral blood. The sequence derives from a man aged 18 to 35 who had recovered from COVID-19. The rearrangement joins TRBV3-1 (or the pseudogene TRBV3-2) to TRBJ1-2; D gene unclear. The CDR3 nucleotides are TGTGCCAGCAGCCCCCGGACTGAACTTAACTATGGCTACACCTTC. This sequence encodes CASSPRTELNYGYTF.